This T cell receptor beta chain comes out of a study of blood T cell repertoires in COVID-19. The overall study: There were acute and convalescent COVID-19 samples, and they came from the United States, Italy and Spain. PBMCs, B-cell-depleted T cells, or T cells were the source of the cDNA or gDNA that made up the material.

This CDR3 has 13 residues. CDR1 and CDR2 from the germline V gene are SNHLY and FYNNEI. The trim removed 8 bases at V and 5 bases at J, leaving 8 bases unmatched. Per the original methods: The authors estimated nucleated cell counts from reference gene primer amplification. Generated by immunoSEQ multiplex PCR, the TCRdb table keeps only in-frame clones and is missing some. The V and J calls and clone size were taken over from that table, and D and trimming were inferred from the DNA. The sample yields about 110,000 clones, 70% to 90% seen once. The chain joins TRBV2 to TRBJ2-5, with 7 bases aligning to TRBD1. The sequence derives from a man in his forties with acute or convalescent COVID-19. What was sequenced was peripheral blood. The DNA for the CDR3 is TGTGCCAGCGGTAGGGGGCAGGGGGAGACCCAGTACTTC. This encodes CASGRGQGETQYF.